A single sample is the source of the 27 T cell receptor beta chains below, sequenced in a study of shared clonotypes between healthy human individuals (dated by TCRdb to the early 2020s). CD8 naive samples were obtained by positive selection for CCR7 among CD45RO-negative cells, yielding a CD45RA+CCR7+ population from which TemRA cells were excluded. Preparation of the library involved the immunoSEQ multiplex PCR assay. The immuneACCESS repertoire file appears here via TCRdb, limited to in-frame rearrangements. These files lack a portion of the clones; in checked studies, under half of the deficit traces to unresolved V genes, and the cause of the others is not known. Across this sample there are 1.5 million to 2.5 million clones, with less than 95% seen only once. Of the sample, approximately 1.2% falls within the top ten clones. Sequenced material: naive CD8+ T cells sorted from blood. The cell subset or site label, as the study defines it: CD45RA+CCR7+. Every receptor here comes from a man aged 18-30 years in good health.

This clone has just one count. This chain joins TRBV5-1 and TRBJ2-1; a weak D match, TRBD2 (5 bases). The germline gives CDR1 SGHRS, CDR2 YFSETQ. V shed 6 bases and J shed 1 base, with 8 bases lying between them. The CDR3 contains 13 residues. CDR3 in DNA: TGCGCCAGCACCCGGGATTCCTACAATGAGCAGTTCTTC. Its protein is CASTRDSYNEQFF.

CDR3 nucleotide sequence: TGTGCCAGCAGTAAAAATAGCGGGAGATTCTACGAGCAGTACTTC. As protein: CASSKNSGRFYEQYF. V usage is TRBV9 and J usage is TRBJ2-7; 9 bases align to TRBD2. This CDR3 is 15 amino acids long. CDR1 and CDR2 from the germline V gene are SGDLS and YYNGEE. The V gene end was trimmed by 5 bases and the J gene end by 3 bases; junction bases not matched to a gene: 9.

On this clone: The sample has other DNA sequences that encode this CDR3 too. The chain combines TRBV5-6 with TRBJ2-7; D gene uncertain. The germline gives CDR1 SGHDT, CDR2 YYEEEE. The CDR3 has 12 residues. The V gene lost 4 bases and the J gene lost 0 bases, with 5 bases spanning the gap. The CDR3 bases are TGTGCCAGCAGCGGCGCCTCCTACGAGCAGTACTTC. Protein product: CASSGASYEQYF.

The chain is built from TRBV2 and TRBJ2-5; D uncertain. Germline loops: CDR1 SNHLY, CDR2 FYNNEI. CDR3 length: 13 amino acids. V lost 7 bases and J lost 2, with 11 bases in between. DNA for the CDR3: TGTGCCAGCAATCGGTTGGCTCAAGAGACCCAGTACTTC. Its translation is CASNRLAQETQYF.

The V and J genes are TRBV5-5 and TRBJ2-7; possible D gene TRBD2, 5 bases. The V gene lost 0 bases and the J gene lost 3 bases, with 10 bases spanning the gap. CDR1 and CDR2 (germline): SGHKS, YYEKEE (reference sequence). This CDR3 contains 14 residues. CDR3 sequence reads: CASSLGPDYYEQYF. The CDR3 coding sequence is TGTGCCAGCAGCTTGGGACCAGACTACTACGAGCAGTACTTC.

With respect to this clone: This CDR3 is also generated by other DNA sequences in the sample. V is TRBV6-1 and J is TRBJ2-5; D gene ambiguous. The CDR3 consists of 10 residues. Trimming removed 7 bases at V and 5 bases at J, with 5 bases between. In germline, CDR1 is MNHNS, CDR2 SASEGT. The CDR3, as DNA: TGTGCCAGCACCCGGGAGACCCAGTACTTC. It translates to CASTRETQYF.

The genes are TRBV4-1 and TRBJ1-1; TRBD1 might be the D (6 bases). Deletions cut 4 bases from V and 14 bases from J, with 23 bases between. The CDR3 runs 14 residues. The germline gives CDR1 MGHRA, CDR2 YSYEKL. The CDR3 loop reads CASSLLSGQIPGFF. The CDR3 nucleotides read TGCGCCAGCAGCCTCCTCTCGGGACAAATCCCCGGATTCTTT.

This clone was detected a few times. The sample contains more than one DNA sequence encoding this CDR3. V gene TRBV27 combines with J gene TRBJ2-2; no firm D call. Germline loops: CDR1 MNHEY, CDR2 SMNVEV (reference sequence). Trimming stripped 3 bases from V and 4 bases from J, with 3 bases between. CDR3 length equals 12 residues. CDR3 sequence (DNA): TGTGCCAGCAGTTTTTCCACCGGGGAGCTGTTTTTT. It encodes CASSFSTGELFF.

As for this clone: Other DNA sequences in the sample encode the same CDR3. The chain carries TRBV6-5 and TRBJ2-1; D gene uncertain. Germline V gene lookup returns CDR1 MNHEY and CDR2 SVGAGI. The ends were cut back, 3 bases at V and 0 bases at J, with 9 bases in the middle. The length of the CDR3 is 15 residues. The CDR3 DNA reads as TGTGCCAGCAGTTATGGCGGTAGCTCCTACAATGAGCAGTTCTTC. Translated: CASSYGGSSYNEQFF.

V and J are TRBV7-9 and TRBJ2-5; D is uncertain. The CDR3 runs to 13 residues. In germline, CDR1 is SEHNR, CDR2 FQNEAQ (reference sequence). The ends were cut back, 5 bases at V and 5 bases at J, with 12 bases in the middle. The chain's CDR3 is CASSPSTGETQYF. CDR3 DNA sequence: TGTGCCAGCAGCCCCTCTACCGGGGAGACCCAGTACTTC.

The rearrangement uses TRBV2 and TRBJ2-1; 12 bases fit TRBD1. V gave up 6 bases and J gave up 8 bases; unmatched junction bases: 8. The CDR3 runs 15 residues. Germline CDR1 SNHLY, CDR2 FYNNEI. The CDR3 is CASSFPGQGAHEQFF. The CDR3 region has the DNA TGTGCCAGCAGCTTTCCGGGACAGGGGGCCCATGAGCAGTTCTTC.

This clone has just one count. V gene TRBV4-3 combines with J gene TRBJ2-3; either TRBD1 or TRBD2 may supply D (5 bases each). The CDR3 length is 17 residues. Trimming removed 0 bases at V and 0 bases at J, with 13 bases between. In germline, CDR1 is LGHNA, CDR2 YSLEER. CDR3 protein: CASSQDWGRGSTDTQYF. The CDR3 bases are TGCGCCAGCAGCCAAGATTGGGGCCGGGGAAGCACAGATACGCAGTATTTT.

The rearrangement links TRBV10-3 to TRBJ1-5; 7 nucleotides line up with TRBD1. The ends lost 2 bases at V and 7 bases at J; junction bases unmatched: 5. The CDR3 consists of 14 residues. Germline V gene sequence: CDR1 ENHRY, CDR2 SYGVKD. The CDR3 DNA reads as TGTGCCATCAGTGAGGACAGGGCTCTCCAGCCCCAGCATTTT. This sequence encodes CAISEDRALQPQHF.

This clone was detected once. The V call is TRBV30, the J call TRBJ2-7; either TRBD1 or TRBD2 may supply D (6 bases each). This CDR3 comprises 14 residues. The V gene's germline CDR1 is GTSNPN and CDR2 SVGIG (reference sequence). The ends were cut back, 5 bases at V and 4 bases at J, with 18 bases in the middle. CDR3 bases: TGTGCCTGGGCCGACAGGATGGGGGGTTACGAGCAGTACTTC. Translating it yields CAWADRMGGYEQYF.

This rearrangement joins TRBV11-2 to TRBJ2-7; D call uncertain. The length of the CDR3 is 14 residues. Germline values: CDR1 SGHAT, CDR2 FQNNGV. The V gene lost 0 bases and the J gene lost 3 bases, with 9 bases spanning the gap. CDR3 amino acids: CASSLEYSFYEQYF. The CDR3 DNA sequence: TGTGCCAGCAGCTTAGAATACTCGTTCTACGAGCAGTACTTC.

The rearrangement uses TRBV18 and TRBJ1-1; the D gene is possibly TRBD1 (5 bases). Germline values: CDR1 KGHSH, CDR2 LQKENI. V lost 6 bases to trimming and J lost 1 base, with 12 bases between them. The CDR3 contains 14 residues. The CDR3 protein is CASSLGPGNTEAFF. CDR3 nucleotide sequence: TGTGCCAGCTCCCTGGGACCGGGGAACACTGAAGCTTTCTTT.

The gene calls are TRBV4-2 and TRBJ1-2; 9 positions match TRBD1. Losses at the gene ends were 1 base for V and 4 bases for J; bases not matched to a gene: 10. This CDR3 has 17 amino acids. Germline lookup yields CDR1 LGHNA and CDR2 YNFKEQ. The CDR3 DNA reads TGTGCCAGCAGCCAAGGTTACCGGGACAGGGATTCCTATGGCTACACCTTC. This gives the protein CASSQGYRDRDSYGYTF.

The CDR3 here is CASSRGAIQGSSGNTIYF. CDR3 DNA: TGTGCCAGTAGTCGAGGCGCCATTCAGGGAAGCTCTGGAAACACCATATATTTT. The rearrangement joins TRBV19 to TRBJ1-3; TRBD1 might be the D (5 bases). CDR1 and CDR2 (germline): LNHDA, SQIVND (reference sequence). CDR3 size: 18 residues. V was shortened by 5 bases and J by 0 bases, with 20 bases between the two germline ends.

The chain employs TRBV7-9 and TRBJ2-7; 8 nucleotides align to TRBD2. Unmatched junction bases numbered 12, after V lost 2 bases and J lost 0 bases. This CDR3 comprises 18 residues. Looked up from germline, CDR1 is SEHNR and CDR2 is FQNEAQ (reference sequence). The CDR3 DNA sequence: TGTGCCAGCAGCTTAACTGAGATCGTAGCGGGAAACTCCTACGAGCAGTACTTC. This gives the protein CASSLTEIVAGNSYEQYF.

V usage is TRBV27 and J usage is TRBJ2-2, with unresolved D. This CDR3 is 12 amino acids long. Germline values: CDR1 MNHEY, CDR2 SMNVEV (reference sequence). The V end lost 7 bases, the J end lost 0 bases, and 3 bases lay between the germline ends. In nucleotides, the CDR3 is TGTGCCAGCACGGCGAACACCGGGGAGCTGTTTTTT. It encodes CASTANTGELFF.

The CDR3 loop is CASKGTGEVEQYF. The CDR3 coding sequence is TGCGCCAGCAAGGGGACAGGGGAGGTCGAGCAGTACTTC. The chain uses TRBV5-1 and TRBJ2-7, with 10 bases aligning to TRBD1. Germline-derived CDR1 and CDR2 are SGHRS and YFSETQ. Unmatched junction bases numbered 6, after V lost 6 bases and J lost 6 bases. The CDR3 sequence is 13 residues long.

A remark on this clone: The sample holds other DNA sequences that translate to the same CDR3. This CDR3 is CASSFGHTGELFF. In DNA form, the CDR3 reads TGTGCCAGCAGTTTTGGGCACACCGGGGAGCTGTTTTTT. This rearrangement joins TRBV27 to TRBJ2-2, with no clear D. The CDR3 extends over 13 amino acids. Trimming left V 3 bases short and J 3 bases short, with 5 bases between. Germline lookup yields CDR1 MNHEY and CDR2 SMNVEV (reference sequence).

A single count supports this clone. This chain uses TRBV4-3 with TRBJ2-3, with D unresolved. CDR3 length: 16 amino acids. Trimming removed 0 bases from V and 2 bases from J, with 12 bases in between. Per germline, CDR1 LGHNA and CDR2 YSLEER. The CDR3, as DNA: TGCGCCAGCAGCCAAGATCTGTTTGTGGACACAGATACGCAGTATTTT. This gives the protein CASSQDLFVDTDTQYF.

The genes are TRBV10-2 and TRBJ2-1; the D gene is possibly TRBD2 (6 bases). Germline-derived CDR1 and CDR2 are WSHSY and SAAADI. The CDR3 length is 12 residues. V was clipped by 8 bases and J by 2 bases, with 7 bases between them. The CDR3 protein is CASRRAYNEQFF. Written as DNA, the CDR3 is TGCGCCAGCCGGAGGGCCTACAATGAGCAGTTCTTC.

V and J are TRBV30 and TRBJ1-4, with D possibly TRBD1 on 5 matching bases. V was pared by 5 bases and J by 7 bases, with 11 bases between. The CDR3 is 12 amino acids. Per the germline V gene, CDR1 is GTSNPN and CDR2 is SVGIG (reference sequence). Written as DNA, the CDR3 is TGTGCCTGGGGGCAGGGTAGTGAAAAACTGTTTTTT. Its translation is CAWGQGSEKLFF.

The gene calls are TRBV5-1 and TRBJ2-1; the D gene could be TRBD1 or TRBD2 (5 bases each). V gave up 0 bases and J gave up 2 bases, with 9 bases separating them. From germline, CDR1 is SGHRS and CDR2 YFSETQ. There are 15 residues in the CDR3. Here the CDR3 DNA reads TGCGCCAGCAGCTTGGGAGGGGTACCCTACAATGAGCAGTTCTTC. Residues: CASSLGGVPYNEQFF.

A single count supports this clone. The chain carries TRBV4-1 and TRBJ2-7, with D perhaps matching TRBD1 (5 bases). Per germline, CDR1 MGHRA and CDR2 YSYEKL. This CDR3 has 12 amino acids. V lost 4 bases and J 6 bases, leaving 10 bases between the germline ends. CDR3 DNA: TGCGCCAGCAGCCCTCTAAGGGGCGAGCAGTACTTC. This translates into CASSPLRGEQYF.